This T cell receptor (beta chain) was observed in a study of blood T cell repertoires in COVID-19. Study details: COVID-19 samples collected from the United States, Italy and Spain covered acute and convalescent phases. PBMCs, B-cell-depleted T cells, or T cells were the source of the cDNA or gDNA that made up the material.

Original data processing: Nucleated cell number was recorded as an estimate derived from reference gene primer amplification. Method: immunoSEQ multiplex PCR; TCRdb's copy keeps in-frame clones and lacks some. The V and J calls and clone size were taken over from that table, and D and trimming were inferred from the DNA. The table has under 200,000 clones, 70% to 90% seen once; the top ten hold 6%. The J segment lost 0 bases and the V segment lost 3 bases, leaving 7 bases of the junction unmatched. Per germline, CDR1 DFQATT and CDR2 SNEGSKA (reference sequence). The CDR3 length is 16 residues. This clone was seen once.

The chain links TRBV20-1 to TRBJ2-1, with 8 bases fitting TRBD2. This clonotype was sampled from a man aged 35 to 55 with active or convalescent COVID-19. Sequenced sample: peripheral blood. The CDR3 reads CSASSLAENSYNEQFF. DNA of the CDR3: TGCAGTGCTAGTTCACTAGCGGAGAACTCCTACAATGAGCAGTTCTTC.